In this sample, the clone carrying this T cell receptor beta chain turned up once. The data are from a study of blood T cell repertoires in COVID-19. Whole-study context: From T cells, B-cell-depleted T cells, or PBMCs came the material, which was cDNA or gDNA.

The V gene end was trimmed by 6 bases and the J gene end by 6 bases; junction bases not matched to a gene: 13. CDR3 length: 15 amino acids. Per germline, CDR1 SGDLS and CDR2 YYNGEE. Libraries were prepared by immunoSEQ multiplex PCR; TCRdb keeps only in-frame clonotypes and omits some of them. The top ten hold around 3% of the sample, which has 35,000 to 50,000 clones, almost 90% seen once. The chain joins TRBV9 to TRBJ2-3, with 7 positions matching TRBD2. The receptor was isolated from a man aged 50-59 years with active COVID-19. Input material: peripheral blood. The DNA of the CDR3 is TGTGCCAGCAATAGCGGTGGCGGGGGAAGGGATACGCAGTATTTT. Amino acids: CASNSGGGGRDTQYF.